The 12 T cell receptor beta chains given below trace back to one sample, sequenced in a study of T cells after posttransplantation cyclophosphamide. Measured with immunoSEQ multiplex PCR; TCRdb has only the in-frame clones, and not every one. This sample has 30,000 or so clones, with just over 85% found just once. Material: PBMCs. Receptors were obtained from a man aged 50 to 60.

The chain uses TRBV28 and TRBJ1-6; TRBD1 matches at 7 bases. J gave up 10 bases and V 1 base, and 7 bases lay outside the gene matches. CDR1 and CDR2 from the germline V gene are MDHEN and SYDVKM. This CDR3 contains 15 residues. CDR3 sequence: CASSLYGRGWSPLHF. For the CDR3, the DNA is TGTGCCAGCAGTTTATATGGCAGGGGGTGGTCACCCCTCCACTTT.

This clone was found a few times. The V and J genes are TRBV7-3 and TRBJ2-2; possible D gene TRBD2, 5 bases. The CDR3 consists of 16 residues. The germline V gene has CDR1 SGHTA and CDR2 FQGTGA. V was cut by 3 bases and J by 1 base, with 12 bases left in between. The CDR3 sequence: CASSFKGSGNTGELFF. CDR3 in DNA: TGTGCCAGCAGCTTTAAAGGGAGTGGGAACACCGGGGAGCTGTTTTTT.

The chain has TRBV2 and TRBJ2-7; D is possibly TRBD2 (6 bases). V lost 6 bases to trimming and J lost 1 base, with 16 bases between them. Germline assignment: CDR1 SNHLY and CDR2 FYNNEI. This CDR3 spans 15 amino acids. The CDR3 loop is CASRAQQGTSYEQYF. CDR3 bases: TGTGCCAGCAGGGCACAACAAGGGACTTCCTACGAGCAGTACTTC.

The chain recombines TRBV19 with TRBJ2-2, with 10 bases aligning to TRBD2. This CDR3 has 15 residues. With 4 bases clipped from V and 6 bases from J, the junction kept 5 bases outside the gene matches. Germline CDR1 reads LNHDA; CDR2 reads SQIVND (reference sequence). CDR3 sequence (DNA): TGTGCCAGTAGTACTCCAGCGGGAGGGGCCGGGGAGCTGTTTTTT. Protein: CASSTPAGGAGELFF.

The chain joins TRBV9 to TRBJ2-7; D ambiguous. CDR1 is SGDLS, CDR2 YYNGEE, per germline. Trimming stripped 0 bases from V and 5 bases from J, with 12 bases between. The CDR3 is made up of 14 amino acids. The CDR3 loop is CASSVDLTSDEQYF. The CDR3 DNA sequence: TGTGCCAGCAGCGTAGATCTCACTTCCGACGAGCAGTACTTC.

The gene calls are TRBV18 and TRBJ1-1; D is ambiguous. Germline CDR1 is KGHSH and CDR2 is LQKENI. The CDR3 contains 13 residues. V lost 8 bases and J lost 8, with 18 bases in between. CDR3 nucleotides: TGTGCCAGCCGATACAGTGCCGCCTTCGAAGCTTTCTTT. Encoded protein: CASRYSAAFEAFF.

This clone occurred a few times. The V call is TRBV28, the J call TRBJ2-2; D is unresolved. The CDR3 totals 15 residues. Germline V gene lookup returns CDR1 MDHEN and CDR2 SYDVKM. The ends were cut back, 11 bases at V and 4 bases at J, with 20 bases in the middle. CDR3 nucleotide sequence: TGTGCCGTACCAAAGCGCTCAACGGGCACCGGGGAGCTGTTTTTT. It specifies CAVPKRSTGTGELFF.

The DNA of the CDR3 is TGTGCCACCGTAAAGTTTAACAGGGGGCGCCCGGATACGCAGTATTTT. This encodes CATVKFNRGRPDTQYF. This sequence joins TRBV27 and TRBJ2-3, with 9 bases fitting TRBD1. V dropped 10 bases and J dropped 6; count of bases not matched to a gene: 17. CDR3 size: 16 residues. In germline, CDR1 is MNHEY, CDR2 SMNVEV (reference sequence).

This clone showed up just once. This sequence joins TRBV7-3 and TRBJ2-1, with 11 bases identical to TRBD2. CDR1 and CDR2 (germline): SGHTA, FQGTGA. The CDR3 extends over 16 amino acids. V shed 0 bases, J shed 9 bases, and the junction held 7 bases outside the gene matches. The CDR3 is CASSLTYSGRAIEQFF. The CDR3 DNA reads TGTGCCAGCAGCTTAACCTATAGCGGGAGGGCCATTGAGCAGTTCTTC.

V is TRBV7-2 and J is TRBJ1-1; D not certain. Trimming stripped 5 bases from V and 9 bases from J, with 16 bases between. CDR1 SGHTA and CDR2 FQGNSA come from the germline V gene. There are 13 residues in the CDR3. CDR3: CASSRLGRLQAFF. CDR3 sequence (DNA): TGTGCCAGCAGCCGATTGGGGAGGCTTCAAGCTTTCTTT.

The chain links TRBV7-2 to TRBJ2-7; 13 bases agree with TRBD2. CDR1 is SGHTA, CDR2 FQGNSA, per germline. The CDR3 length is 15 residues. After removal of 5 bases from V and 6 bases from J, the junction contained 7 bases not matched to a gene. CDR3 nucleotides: TGTGCCAGCAGCAGCGAAGGACTAGCGGGGGTCGAGCAGTACTTC. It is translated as CASSSEGLAGVEQYF.

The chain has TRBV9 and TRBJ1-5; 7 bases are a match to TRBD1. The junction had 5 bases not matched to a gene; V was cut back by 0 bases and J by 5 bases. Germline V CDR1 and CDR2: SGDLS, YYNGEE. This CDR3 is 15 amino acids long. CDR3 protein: CASSVGTQGDQPQHF. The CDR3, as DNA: TGTGCCAGCAGCGTAGGGACCCAGGGGGATCAGCCCCAGCATTTT.